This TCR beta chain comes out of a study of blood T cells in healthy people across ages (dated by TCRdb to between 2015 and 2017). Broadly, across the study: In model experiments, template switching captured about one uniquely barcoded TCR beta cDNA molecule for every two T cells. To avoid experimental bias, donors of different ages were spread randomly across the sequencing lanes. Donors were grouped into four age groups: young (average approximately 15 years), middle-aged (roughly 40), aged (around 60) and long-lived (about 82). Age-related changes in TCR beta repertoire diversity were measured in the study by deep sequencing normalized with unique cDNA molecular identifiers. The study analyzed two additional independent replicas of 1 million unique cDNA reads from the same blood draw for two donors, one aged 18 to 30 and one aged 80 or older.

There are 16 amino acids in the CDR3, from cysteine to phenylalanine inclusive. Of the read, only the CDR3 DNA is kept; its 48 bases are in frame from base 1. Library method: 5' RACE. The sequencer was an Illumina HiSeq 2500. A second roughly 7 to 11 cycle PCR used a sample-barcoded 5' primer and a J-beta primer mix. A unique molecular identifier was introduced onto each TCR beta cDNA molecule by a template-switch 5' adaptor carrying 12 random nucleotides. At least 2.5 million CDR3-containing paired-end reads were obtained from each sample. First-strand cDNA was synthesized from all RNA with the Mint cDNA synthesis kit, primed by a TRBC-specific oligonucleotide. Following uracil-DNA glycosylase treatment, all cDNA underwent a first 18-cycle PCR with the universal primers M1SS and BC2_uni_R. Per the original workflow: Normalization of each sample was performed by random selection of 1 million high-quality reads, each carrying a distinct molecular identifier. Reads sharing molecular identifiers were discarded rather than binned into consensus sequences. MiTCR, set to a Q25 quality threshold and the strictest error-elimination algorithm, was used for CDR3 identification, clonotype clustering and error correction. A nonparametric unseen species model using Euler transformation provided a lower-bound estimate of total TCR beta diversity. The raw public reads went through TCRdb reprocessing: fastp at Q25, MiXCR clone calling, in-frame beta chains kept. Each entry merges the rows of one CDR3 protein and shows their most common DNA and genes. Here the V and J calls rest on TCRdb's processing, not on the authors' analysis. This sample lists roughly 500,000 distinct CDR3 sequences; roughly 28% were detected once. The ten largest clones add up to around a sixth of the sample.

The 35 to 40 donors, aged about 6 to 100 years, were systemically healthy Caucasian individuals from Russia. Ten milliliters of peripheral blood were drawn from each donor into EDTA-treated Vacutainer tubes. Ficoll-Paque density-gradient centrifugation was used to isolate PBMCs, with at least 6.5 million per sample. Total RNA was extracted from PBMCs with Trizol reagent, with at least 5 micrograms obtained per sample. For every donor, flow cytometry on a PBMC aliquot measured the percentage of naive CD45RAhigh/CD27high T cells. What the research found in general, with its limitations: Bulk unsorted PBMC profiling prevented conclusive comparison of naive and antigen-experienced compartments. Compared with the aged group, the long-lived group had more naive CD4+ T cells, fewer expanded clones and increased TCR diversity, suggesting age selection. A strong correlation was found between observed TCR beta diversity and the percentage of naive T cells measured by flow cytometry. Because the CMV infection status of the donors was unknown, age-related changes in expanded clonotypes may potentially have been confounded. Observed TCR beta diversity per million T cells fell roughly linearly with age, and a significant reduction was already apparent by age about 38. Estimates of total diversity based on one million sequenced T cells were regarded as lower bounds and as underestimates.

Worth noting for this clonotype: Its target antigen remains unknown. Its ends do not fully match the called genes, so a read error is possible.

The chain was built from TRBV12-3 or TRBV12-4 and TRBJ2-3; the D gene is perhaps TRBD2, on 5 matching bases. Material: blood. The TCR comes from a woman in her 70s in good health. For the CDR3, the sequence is CASSLRTARSTDTLYF. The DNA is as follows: TGTGCCAGCAGTTTAAGGACTGCCCGAAGTACAGATACGCTGTATTTT.